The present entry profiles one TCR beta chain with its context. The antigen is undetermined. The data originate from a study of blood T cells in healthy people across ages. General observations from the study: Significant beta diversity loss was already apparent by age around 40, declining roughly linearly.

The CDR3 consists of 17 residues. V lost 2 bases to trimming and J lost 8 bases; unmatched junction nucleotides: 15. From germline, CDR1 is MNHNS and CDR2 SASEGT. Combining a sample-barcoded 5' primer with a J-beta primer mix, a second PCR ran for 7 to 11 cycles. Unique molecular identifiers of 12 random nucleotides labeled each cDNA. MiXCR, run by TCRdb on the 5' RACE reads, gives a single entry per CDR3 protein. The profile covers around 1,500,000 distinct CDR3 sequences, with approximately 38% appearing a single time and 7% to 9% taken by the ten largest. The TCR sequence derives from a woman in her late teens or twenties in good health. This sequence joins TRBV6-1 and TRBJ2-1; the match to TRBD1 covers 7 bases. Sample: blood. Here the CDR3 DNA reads TGTGCCAGCAGTGAACACCCGCAGGGGGATGGAAGTTATGAGCAGTTCTTC. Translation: CASSEHPQGDGSYEQFF.